The 7 T cell receptor beta chains given below trace back to one sample, sequenced in a study of blood T cell repertoires in COVID-19. Sequencing was performed with immunoSEQ multiplex PCR; in TCRdb, only in-frame clones are kept and a portion is missing. The sample has tens of thousands of clones; about 80% are singletons. Sequences were obtained from peripheral blood. All receptors come from a human donor in a cohort sampled during active COVID-19.

This sequence joins TRBV7-8 and TRBJ1-2; D unresolved. Germline CDR1 reads SGHVS; CDR2 reads FQNEAQ. V lost 5 bases to trimming and J lost 6 bases, with 10 bases between them. CDR3 length: 12 amino acids. CDR3 loop: CASSRERDGYTF. CDR3 DNA: TGTGCCAGCAGCCGCGAGAGAGATGGCTACACCTTC.

This clone came up many times. The V and J genes are TRBV5-4 and TRBJ2-1; 8 positions match TRBD2. Germline loops: CDR1 SGHNT, CDR2 YYREEE (reference sequence). This CDR3 has 15 residues. Losses at the gene ends were 1 base for V and 6 bases for J; bases not matched to a gene: 6. CDR3 amino acids: CASSLTGGAVNEQFF. CDR3 nucleotide sequence: TGTGCCAGCAGCTTGACCGGGGGGGCCGTCAATGAGCAGTTCTTC.

In this sample, this clone turned up once. The chain links TRBV9 to TRBJ2-7, with 8 bases matching TRBD2. Germline values: CDR1 SGDLS, CDR2 YYNGEE. The CDR3 covers 14 residues. Trimming cost V 0 bases and J 2 bases; bases outside gene matches: 1. The CDR3 protein is CASSVAGGPYEQYF. The CDR3 bases are TGTGCCAGCAGCGTAGCGGGGGGGCCCTACGAGCAGTACTTC.

The chain has TRBV7-9 and TRBJ2-2, with D perhaps TRBD1 (5 bases). In germline, CDR1 is SEHNR, CDR2 FQNEAQ (reference sequence). CDR3 size: 12 residues. Between the trimmed V and J ends, which lost 5 bases and 14 bases, there was a span of 15 bases. The CDR3 here is CASSLFQGELFF. CDR3 in DNA: TGTGCCAGCAGCCTATTTCAGGGCGAACTGTTTTTT.

This chain uses TRBV20-1 with TRBJ2-7, with 8 bases that match TRBD2. Germline loops: CDR1 DFQATT, CDR2 SNEGSKA (reference sequence). Germline trimming cut 0 bases from V and 9 bases from J; bases unmatched to any gene: 1. The CDR3 covers 11 residues. The CDR3 coding sequence is TGCAGTGCTAGAGAAGCGGGGGTGCAGTACTTC. The encoded protein is CSAREAGVQYF.

The chain couples TRBV14 to TRBJ2-1, with 9 nucleotides matching TRBD2. V was clipped by 4 bases and J by 8 bases; unmatched bases: 18. From germline, CDR1 is SGHDN and CDR2 FVKESK. The CDR3 spans 18 residues. DNA for the CDR3: TGTGCCAGCAGCCCCTTACTAGCGGGTGACCTACGATTCCATGAGCAGTTCTTC. Residues: CASSPLLAGDLRFHEQFF.

The chain uses TRBV30 and TRBJ1-3; D call uncertain. The CDR3 consists of 12 residues. Deletions cut 7 bases from V and 2 bases from J, with 9 bases between. The V gene's germline CDR1 is GTSNPN and CDR2 SVGIG (reference sequence). The CDR3 region is CASFGPGNTIYF. The CDR3 DNA reads TGTGCCTCATTCGGTCCTGGAAACACCATATATTTT.